This TCR beta chain was captured in a study of early T cells in non-severe SARS-CoV-2 infection. For the study at large: Sequenced material consisted of bulk RNA (from unsorted whole blood), and chains were unpaired.

This clonotype was counted between two and nine times. TCRdb recomputed calls from the 5' RACE reads with MiXCR, one row per CDR3 protein. This table holds approximately 30,000 distinct CDR3 sequences, around 4% found once. From germline, CDR1 is LNHDA and CDR2 SQIVND (reference sequence). The CDR3 has 16 amino acids. The V end was cut by 6 bases, the J end by 2 bases, with 16 bases between. J is TRBJ1-4 and V is TRBV19; no reliable D call. Sequenced input: whole blood. The sequence was obtained from an adult who was a healthcare worker with PCR-confirmed SARS-CoV-2 infection or an uninfected control (not recorded which). The CDR3 sequence: CASSANLGITNEKLFF. The CDR3 nucleotides are TGTGCCAGTAGCGCCAATCTAGGGATCACTAATGAAAAACTGTTTTTT.